This T cell receptor beta chain was found in a study of blood T cell repertoires in COVID-19. Background on the study: Spain, Italy and the United States supplied samples that represented acute and convalescent COVID-19.

This CDR3 comprises 15 residues. V lost 5 bases, J lost 5 bases, and 9 bases stayed unmatched. Germline V gives CDR1 SGHTA, CDR2 FQGNSA. Participants' reported clinical history set cohort assignment. Cohort 3 donors were reported recovered after two negative PCRs, clearance, or symptom resolution. Source study methods: Nucleated cell counts were estimated from reference gene primer amplification. Libraries were prepared by immunoSEQ multiplex PCR; TCRdb keeps only in-frame clonotypes and omits some of them. D and trimming come from the DNA, and the V and J calls and clone size come from that table. The sample includes 260,000 or so clones, 85% of them seen just once.

Sequenced input: PBMCs or T cells enriched from blood (not recorded which). This receptor was obtained from a woman aged 50 to 60 who had recovered from COVID-19. The J gene is TRBJ2-5, the V gene TRBV7-2; TRBD2 aligns across 9 bases. The CDR3 sequence is CASSRGGRAFETQYF. The CDR3 coding sequence is TGTGCCAGCAGCCGGGGCGGGAGGGCCTTTGAGACCCAGTACTTC.